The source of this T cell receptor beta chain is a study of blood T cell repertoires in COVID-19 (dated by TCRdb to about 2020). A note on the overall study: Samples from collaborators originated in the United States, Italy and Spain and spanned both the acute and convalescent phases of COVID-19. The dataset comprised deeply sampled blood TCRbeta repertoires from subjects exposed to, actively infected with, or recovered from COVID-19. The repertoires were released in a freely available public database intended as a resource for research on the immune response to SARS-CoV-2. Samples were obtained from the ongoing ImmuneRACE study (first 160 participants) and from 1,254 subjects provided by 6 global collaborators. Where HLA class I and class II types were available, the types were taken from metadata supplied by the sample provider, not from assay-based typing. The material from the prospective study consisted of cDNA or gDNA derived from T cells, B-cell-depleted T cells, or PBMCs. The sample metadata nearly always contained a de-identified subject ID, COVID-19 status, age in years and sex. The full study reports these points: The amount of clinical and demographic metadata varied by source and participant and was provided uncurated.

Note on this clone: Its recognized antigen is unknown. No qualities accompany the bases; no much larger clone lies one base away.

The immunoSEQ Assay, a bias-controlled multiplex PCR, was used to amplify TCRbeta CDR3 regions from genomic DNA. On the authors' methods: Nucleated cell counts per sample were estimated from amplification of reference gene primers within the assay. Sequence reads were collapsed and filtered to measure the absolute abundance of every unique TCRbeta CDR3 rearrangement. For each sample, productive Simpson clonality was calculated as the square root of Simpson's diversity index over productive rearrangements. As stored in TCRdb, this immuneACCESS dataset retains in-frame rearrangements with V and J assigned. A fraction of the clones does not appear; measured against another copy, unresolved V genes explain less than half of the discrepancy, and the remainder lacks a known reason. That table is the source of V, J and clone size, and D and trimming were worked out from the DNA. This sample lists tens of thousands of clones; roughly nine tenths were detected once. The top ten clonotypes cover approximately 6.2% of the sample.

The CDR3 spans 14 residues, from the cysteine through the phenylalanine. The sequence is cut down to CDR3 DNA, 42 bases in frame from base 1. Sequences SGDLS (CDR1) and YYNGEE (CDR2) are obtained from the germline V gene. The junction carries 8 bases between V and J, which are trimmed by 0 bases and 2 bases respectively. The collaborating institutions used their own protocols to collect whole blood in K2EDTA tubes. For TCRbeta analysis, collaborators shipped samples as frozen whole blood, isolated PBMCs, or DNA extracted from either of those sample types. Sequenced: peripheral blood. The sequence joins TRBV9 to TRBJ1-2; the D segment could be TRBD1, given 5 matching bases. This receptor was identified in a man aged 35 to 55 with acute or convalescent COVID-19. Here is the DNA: TGTGCCAGCAGCGTAGATCCAGGGAACTATGGCTACACCTTC. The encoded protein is CASSVDPGNYGYTF.